The sequence of this T cell receptor beta chain was determined in a study of Ad26.COV2.S vaccination and SARS-CoV-2 variants. Background on the study: Donor participated within the Ad26.COV2.S arm of the COV1001 trial. Ad26.COV2.S was injected intramuscularly once or twice, 56 days apart.

To note about this clone: Its antigen is still unknown.

Documented treatment: some 19 received Ad26.COV2.S at low or high dose, single or two shots; about 5 received placebo; per-sample allocation not given. Day 63 after the first injection of vaccine or placebo was the sampling time. Wuhan-strain spike was delivered by a replication-incompetent Ad26 vector. The CDR3 is 15 residues long. Germline V lookup: CDR1 SNHLY, CDR2 FYNNEI. V shed 6 bases, J shed 4 bases, and the junction held 9 bases outside the gene matches. Notes on the study in general: Greater spike-specific TCR breadth was seen in vaccine recipients than in placebo recipients.

Measured with immunoSEQ multiplex PCR; TCRdb has only the in-frame clones, and not every one. The sample comprises a few hundred thousand clones, over 75% of which are singletons, and less than 15% rests with the top ten. The sequence came from a person between 18 and 65 years old who received the Ad26.COV2.S COVID-19 vaccine or a placebo. This specimen consisted of peripheral blood, obtained in a trial of Ad26.COV2.S vaccine versus placebo. This chain uses TRBV2 with TRBJ1-2; 9 bases align to TRBD1. CDR3 sequence (DNA): TGTGCCAGCAGAGTCCCGGGACAGGGCTTCTATGGCTACACCTTC. Its translation: CASRVPGQGFYGYTF.